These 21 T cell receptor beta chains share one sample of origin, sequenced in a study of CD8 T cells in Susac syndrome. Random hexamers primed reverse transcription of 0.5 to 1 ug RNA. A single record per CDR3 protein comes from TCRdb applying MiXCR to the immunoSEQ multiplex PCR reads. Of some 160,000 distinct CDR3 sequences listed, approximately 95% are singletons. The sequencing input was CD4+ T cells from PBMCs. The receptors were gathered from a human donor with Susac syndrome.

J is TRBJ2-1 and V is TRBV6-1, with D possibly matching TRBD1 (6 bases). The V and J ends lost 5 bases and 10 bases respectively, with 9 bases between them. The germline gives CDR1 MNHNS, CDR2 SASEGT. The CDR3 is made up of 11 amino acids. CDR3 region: CASSNRVEQFF. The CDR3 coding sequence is TGTGCCAGCAGTAACAGGGTCGAGCAGTTCTTC.

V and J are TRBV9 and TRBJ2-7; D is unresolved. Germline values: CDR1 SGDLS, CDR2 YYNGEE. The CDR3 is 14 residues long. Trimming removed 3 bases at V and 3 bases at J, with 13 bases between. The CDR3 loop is CASSGGEVNYEQYF. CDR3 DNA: TGTGCCAGCAGCGGCGGAGAAGTGAACTACGAGCAGTACTTC.

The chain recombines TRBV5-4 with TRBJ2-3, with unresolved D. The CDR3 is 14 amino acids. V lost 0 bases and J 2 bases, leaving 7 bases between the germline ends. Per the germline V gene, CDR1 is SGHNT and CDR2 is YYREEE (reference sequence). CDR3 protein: CASSLGLHTDTQYF. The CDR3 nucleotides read TGTGCCAGCAGCTTGGGACTTCACACAGATACGCAGTATTTT.

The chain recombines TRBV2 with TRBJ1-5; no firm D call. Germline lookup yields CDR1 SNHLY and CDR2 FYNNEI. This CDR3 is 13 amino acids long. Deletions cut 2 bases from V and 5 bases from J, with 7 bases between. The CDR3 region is CASSEQPHQPQHF. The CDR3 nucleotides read TGTGCCAGCAGTGAACAACCCCATCAGCCCCAGCATTTT.

The DNA for the CDR3 is TGCGCCAGCAGCCAACCGGGAGGGAATGAGCAGTTCTTC. This codes for CASSQPGGNEQFF. The chain couples TRBV4-1 to TRBJ2-1; 8 nucleotides match TRBD2. The germline CDR1 and CDR2 sequences are MGHRA and YSYEKL. This CDR3 has 13 amino acids. V trimming: 2 bases; J trimming: 7 bases; junction bases outside the gene matches: 1.

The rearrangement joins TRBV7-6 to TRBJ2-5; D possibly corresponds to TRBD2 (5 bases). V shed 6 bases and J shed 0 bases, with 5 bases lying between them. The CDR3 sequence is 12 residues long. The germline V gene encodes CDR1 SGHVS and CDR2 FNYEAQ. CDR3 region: CASRDYQETQYF. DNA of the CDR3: TGTGCCAGCAGGGACTACCAAGAGACCCAGTACTTC.

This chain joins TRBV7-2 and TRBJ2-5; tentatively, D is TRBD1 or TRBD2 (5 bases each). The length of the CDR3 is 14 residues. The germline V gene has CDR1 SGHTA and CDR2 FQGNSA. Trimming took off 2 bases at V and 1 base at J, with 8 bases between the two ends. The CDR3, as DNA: TGTGCCAGCAGCTTACGGGGCATCCAAGAGACCCAGTACTTC. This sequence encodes CASSLRGIQETQYF. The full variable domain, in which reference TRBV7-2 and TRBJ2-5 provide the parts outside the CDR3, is GAGVSQSPSNKVTEKGKDVELRCDPISGHTALYWYRQSLGQGLEFLIYFQGNSAPDKSGLPSDRFSAERTGGSVSTLTIQRTQQEDSAVYLCASSLRGIQETQYFGPGTRLLVL.

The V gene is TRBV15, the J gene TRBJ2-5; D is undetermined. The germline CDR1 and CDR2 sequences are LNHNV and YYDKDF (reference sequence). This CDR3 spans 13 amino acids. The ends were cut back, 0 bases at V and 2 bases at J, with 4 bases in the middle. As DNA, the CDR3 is TGTGCCACCAGCAGAGATATTCAAGAGACCCAGTACTTC. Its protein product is CATSRDIQETQYF. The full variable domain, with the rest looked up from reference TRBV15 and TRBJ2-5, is DAMVIQNPRYQVTQFGKPVTLSCSQTLNHNVMYWYQQKSSQAPKLLFHYYDKDFNNEADTPDNFQSRRPNTSFCFLDIRSPGLGDTAMYLCATSRDIQETQYFGPGTRLLVL.

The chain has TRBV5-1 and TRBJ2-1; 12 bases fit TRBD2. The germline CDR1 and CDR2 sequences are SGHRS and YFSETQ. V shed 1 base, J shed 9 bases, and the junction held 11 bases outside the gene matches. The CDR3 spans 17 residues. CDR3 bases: TGCGCCAGCAGCTTGACCCCACCGACTAGCGGGAGTAGTGAGCAGTTCTTC. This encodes CASSLTPPTSGSSEQFF.

This CDR3 reads CASRSGTSGSHGELFF. For the CDR3, the DNA is TGTGCCAGTAGATCTGGGACTAGCGGGAGTCACGGGGAGCTGTTTTTT. The chain joins TRBV19 to TRBJ2-2, with 14 bases lining up with TRBD2. Germline values: CDR1 LNHDA, CDR2 SQIVND (reference sequence). With V trimmed by 6 bases and J by 7 bases, 7 bases remained unmatched. This CDR3 comprises 16 residues.

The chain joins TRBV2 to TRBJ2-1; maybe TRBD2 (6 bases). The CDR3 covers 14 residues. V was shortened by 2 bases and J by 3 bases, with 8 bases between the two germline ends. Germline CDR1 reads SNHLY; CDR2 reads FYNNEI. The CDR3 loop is CASSERRDYNEQFF. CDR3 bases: TGTGCCAGCAGTGAAAGGCGGGACTACAATGAGCAGTTCTTC.

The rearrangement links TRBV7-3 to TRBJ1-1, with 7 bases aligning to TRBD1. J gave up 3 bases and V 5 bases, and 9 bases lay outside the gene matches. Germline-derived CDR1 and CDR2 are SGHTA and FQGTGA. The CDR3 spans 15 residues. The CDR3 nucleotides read TGTGCCAGCAGCGTAGACAGGGTGGCTCACACTGAAGCTTTCTTT. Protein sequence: CASSVDRVAHTEAFF.

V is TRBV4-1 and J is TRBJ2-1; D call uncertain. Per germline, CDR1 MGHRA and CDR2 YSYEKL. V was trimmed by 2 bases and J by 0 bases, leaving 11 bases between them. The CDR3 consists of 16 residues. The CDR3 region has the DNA TGCGCCAGCAGCCAAACCGACGTCAGCTCCTACAATGAGCAGTTCTTC. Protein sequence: CASSQTDVSSYNEQFF.

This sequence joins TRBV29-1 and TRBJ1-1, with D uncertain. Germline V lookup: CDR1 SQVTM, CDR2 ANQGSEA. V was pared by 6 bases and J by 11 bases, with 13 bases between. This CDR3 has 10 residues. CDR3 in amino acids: CSVGQDPAFF. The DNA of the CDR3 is TGCAGCGTAGGGCAGGATCCGGCTTTCTTT.

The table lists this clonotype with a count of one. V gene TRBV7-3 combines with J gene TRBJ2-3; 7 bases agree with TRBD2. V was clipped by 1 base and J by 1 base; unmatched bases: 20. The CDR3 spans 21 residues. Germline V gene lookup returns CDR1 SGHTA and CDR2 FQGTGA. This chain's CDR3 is CASSLIPAGLIPPGRTDTQYF. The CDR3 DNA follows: TGTGCCAGCAGCTTAATTCCAGCGGGACTGATTCCCCCCGGACGCACAGATACGCAGTATTTT.

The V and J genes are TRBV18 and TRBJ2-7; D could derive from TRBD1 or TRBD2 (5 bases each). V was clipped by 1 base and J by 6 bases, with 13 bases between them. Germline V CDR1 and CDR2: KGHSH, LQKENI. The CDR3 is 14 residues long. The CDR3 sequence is CASSPLDPRGEQYF. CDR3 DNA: TGTGCCAGCTCACCACTGGACCCGAGGGGCGAGCAGTACTTC.

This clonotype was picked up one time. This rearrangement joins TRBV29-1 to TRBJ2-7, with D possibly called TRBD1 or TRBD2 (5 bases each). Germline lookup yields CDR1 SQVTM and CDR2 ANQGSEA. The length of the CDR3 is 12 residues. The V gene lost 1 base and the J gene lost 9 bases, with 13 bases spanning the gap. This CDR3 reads CSVEGRGLGQYF. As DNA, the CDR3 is TGCAGCGTTGAAGGTCGGGGCTTGGGGCAGTACTTC.

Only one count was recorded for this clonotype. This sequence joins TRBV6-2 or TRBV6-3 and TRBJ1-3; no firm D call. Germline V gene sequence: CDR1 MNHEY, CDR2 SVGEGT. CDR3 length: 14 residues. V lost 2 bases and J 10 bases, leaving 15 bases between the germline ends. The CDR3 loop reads CASSYNSKTVTIYF. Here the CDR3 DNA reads TGTGCCAGCAGTTACAACAGCAAGACCGTGACCATATATTTT.

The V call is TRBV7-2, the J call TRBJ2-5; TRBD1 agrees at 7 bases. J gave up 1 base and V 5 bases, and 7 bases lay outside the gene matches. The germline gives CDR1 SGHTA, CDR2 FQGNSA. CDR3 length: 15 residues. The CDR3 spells CASSKTGATQETQYF. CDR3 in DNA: TGTGCCAGCAGCAAAACAGGGGCTACCCAAGAGACCCAGTACTTC.

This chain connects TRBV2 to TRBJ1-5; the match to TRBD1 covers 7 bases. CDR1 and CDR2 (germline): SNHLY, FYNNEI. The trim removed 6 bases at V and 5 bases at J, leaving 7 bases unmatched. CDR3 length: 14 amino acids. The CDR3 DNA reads TGTGCCAGCAGCGCGACAGGGAGCTATCAGCCCCAGCATTTT. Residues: CASSATGSYQPQHF.

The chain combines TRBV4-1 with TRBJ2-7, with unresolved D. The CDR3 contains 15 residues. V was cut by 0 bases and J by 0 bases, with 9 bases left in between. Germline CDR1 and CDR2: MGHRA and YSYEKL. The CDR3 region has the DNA TGCGCCAGCAGCCAAGATTTGTCTGTCTCCTACGAGCAGTACTTC. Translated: CASSQDLSVSYEQYF.